A selection of T cell receptor beta chains follows, all from one sample in a study of T cells in Graves' hyperthyroidism and ophthalmopathy. TCRdb analysed the multiplex PCR reads with MiXCR anew, one entry per CDR3 protein. The top ten clones hold under 7% of a sample with hundreds of thousands of distinct CDR3 sequences, 11% to 15% of them seen once. Material for sequencing was blood. The receptors were gathered from a woman aged 25 to 45 with Graves' hyperthyroidism that later progressed to Graves' ophthalmopathy. The CDR3 runs from the conserved cysteine through the conserved F or W. D genes are given only for firm matches. Rows give clone size only sometimes, using once, few, many, or a class for an expanded clone.

cdr3_nt: TGTGCCAGCAGCTTCCCCATGTGGGAGACCCAGTACTTC
cdr3_aa: CASSFPMWETQYF
v_call: TRBV7-9
j_call: TRBJ2-5
d_call: NA
clone_size: many

cdr3_nt: TGTGCCAGCAAAGTTCGGGGCACAGATACGCAGTATTTT
cdr3_aa: CASKVRGTDTQYF
v_call: TRBV14
j_call: TRBJ2-3
d_call: NA
clone_size: NA

cdr3_nt: TGTGCCAGTAGTAAAGATACGCAGTATTTT
cdr3_aa: CASSKDTQYF
v_call: TRBV7-8
j_call: TRBJ2-3
d_call: NA
clone_size: many

cdr3_nt: TGTGCCAGCAGCTCCCGGGGTACAGGGGACTACGAGCAGTACTTC
cdr3_aa: CASSSRGTGDYEQYF
v_call: TRBV11-3
j_call: TRBJ2-7
d_call: TRBD1
clone_size: NA

cdr3_nt: TGTGCCACCAGCAGAGCCCTCGGAGCGGGAGAAACAGATACGCAGTATTTT
cdr3_aa: CATSRALGAGETDTQYF
v_call: TRBV15
j_call: TRBJ2-3
d_call: TRBD2
clone_size: many

cdr3_nt: TGTGCCAGTAGTCCGGACAGGGTAGCCTACAATGAGCAGTTCTTC
cdr3_aa: CASSPDRVAYNEQFF
v_call: TRBV19
j_call: TRBJ2-1
d_call: TRBD1
clone_size: many

cdr3_nt: TGTGCCAGCAGAAGGGAGCGGGAGTCCTACGAGCAGTACTTC
cdr3_aa: CASRRERESYEQYF
v_call: TRBV6-1
j_call: TRBJ2-7
d_call: TRBD2
clone_size: many

cdr3_nt: TGTACCAGCAGTTCTCCTGGAAACACCATATATTTT
cdr3_aa: CTSSSPGNTIYF
v_call: TRBV28
j_call: TRBJ1-3
d_call: NA
clone_size: few

cdr3_nt: TGTGCCAGCACAGGAGGGCGCGGTGAAGCTTTCTTT
cdr3_aa: CASTGGRGEAFF
v_call: TRBV25-1
j_call: TRBJ1-1
d_call: NA
clone_size: many

cdr3_nt: TGTGCCAGTAGTATAAAGGGGCTAGCGGGAGGGGATGAGCAGTTCTTC
cdr3_aa: CASSIKGLAGGDEQFF
v_call: TRBV19
j_call: TRBJ2-1
d_call: TRBD2
clone_size: NA

cdr3_nt: TGTGCCAGCAGCCGAGCTAGCGGAAGGGGCACAGATACGCAGTATTTT
cdr3_aa: CASSRASGRGTDTQYF
v_call: TRBV3-1
j_call: TRBJ2-3
d_call: TRBD2
clone_size: many

cdr3_nt: TGTGCCACCAGCCAACTAGGCGGCGATGAGCAGTTCTTC
cdr3_aa: CATSQLGGDEQFF
v_call: TRBV24-1
j_call: TRBJ2-1
d_call: NA
clone_size: few

cdr3_nt: TGTGCCAGCAGTTTAGGGGGTGGCGACACTGAAGCTTTCTTT
cdr3_aa: CASSLGGGDTEAFF
v_call: TRBV27
j_call: TRBJ1-1
d_call: NA
clone_size: many

cdr3_nt: TGTGCCACACGTTTTGTGGGACAGGGGCCTTCTAGCTATGGCTACACCTTC
cdr3_aa: CATRFVGQGPSSYGYTF
v_call: TRBV19
j_call: TRBJ1-2
d_call: TRBD1
clone_size: few

cdr3_nt: TGTGCCAGCAGAGATTCAGGGGGCCCACTAAACACTGAAGCTTTCTTT
cdr3_aa: CASRDSGGPLNTEAFF
v_call: TRBV3-1
j_call: TRBJ1-1
d_call: TRBD1
clone_size: many

cdr3_nt: TGTGCCAGTAGTATCGGCACCTTAGACCCTAACTATGGCTACACCTTC
cdr3_aa: CASSIGTLDPNYGYTF
v_call: TRBV19
j_call: TRBJ1-2
d_call: NA
clone_size: few

cdr3_nt: TGTGCCAGCAGCTCGCAGGGGACCACAGATACGCAGTATTTT
cdr3_aa: CASSSQGTTDTQYF
v_call: TRBV7-2
j_call: TRBJ2-3
d_call: NA
clone_size: NA